This T cell receptor beta chain came from a study of cytomegalovirus exposure and HLA in healthy donors. General study results and limits: Later analysis demonstrated an association between a missense DCLRE1C variant and TCR beta V- and J-gene trimming. A few chains tied to CMV proved CMV antigen-specific in vitro. The study listed around 150 cytomegalovirus-associated TCR beta chains.

The study ran its PCR with 60 Vbeta and 13 Jbeta primers. Profiled with immunoSEQ multiplex PCR; TCRdb holds only in-frame clones, not every one. In the table there are roughly 200,000 clones, approximately 80% of which are singletons. To note about this clone: As yet, its antigen is unknown.

The length of the CDR3 is 15 residues. Germline lookup yields CDR1 SNHLY and CDR2 FYNNEI. Trimming cost V 1 base and J 4 bases, with 11 bases left between them. Sequences were obtained from PBMCs. V gene TRBV2 combines with J gene TRBJ2-1; the D gene is possibly TRBD1 (6 bases). This sequence was found in a woman in her 30s in good health and CMV-seronegative. The chain's CDR3 is CASSEERGTYNEQFF. The CDR3 DNA reads as TGTGCCAGCAGTGAAGAGAGGGGGACGTACAATGAGCAGTTCTTC.